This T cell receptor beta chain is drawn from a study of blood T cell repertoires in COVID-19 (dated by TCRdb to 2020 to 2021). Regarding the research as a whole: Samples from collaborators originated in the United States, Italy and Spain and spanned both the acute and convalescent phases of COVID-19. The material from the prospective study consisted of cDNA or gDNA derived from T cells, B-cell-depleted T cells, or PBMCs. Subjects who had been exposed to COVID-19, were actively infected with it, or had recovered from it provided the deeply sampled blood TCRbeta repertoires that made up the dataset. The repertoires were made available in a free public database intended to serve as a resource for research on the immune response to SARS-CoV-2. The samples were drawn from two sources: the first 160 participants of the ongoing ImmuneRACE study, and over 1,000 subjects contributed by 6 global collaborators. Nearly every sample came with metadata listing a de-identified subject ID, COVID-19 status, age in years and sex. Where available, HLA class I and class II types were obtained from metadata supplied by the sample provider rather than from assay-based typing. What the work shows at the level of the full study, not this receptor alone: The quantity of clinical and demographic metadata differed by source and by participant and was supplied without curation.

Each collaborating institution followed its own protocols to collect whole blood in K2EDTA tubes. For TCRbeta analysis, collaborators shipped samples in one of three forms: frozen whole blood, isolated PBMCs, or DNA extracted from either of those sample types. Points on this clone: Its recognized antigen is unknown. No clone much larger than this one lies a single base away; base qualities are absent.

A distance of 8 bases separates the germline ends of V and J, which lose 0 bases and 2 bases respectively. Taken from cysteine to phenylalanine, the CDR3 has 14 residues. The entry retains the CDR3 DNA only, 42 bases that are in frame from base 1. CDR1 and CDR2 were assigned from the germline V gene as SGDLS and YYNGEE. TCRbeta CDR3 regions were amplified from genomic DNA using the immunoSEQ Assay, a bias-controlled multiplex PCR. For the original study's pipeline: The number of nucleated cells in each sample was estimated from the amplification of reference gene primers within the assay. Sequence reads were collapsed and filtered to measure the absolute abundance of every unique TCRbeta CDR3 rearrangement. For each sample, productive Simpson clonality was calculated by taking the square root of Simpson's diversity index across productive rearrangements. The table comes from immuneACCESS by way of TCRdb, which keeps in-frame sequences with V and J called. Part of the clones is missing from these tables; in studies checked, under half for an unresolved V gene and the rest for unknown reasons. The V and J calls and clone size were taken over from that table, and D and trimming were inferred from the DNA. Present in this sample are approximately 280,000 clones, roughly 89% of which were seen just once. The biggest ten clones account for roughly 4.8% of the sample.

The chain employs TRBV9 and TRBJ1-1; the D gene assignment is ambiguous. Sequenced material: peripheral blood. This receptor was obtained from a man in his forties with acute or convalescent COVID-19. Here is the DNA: TGTGCCAGCAGCGTAGAAACAGAAAACACTGAAGCTTTCTTT. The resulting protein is CASSVETENTEAFF.